This T cell receptor (beta chain) came from a study of T cell changes during pregnancy in multiple sclerosis. The data were produced by immunoSEQ multiplex PCR, yet TCRdb's version contains in-frame clones alone and is incomplete. The sample carries roughly 100,000 clones, roughly nine tenths recorded once. This CDR3 has 18 amino acids. Germline V CDR1 and CDR2: LGHNA, YNFKEQ. V dropped 3 bases and J dropped 2; count of bases not matched to a gene: 10. The chain couples TRBV4-2 to TRBJ2-3; 11 bases align to TRBD2. This material consisted of peripheral blood, taken after pregnancy. The clonotype comes from a female donor with multiple sclerosis, enrolled in a pregnancy study. CDR3 sequence: CASSHGGLAGGSTDTQYF. For the CDR3, the DNA is TGTGCCAGCAGCCACGGGGGGCTAGCGGGAGGTTCCACAGATACGCAGTATTTT.